This T cell receptor (beta chain) is from a study of beta chain features in type 1 diabetes (dated by TCRdb to 2016 to 2019). Study-level background: Mean age, gender distribution, total cell number and subset yield were not different between patients and healthy donors. Across all samples, around 99 million sorted cells were examined, and cell number per subset correlated strongly with RNA yield. In the study, TCRB repertoires of sorted circulating CD4+ T cell subsets from recently diagnosed type 1 diabetes patients were compared with those of matched healthy donors. Regulatory and stem cell-like memory subsets were obtained from only 8 patients and about 8 healthy donors, while naive and central memory subsets were obtained from all 30 or so donors.

There are 12 amino acids in the CDR3, from cysteine to phenylalanine inclusive. Solely the CDR3 DNA is kept, with 36 bases framed from the first base. Germline trimming amounts to 6 bases on V and 3 bases on J, with 0 as the count of junction bases outside the gene matches. The entire amount of isolated RNA was reverse transcribed using the High Capacity cDNA Reverse Transcription Kit, so the sequenced TCRB transcripts were expressed ones. Naive, central memory and regulatory T cell samples underwent deep immunoSEQ sequencing, averaging about 3.57 million total reads per sample. Sorted cells were lysed in RLT buffer and RNA was extracted with DNase-treated RNeasy Micro or Mini kits, depending on cell number. Each cell subset was processed on its own to prevent cross-contamination, while patient and healthy donor samples were processed together. The immunoSEQ multiplex PCR was used to amplify TCRB sequences from cDNA, generating 87-bp fragments that spanned the CDR3 region. The amplicons were sequenced using the Illumina HiSeq platform. The original methods were these. PCR bias was computationally corrected using synthetic template baselines, reads within Hamming distance 2 were collapsed, and singletons that could not be merged were discarded. Reads were aligned against IMGT to assign V, D and J genes, CDR3 length and insertions or deletions at six rearrangement sites. Within each subset, clonotype counts were normalized to the number of sorted cells before true diversity and Gini coefficients were calculated with the tcR R package. The overlap coefficient, calculated on TCRB nucleotide sequences, was used to quantify repertoire sharing. Out-of-frame TCRB sequences from naive cells were analyzed to stand in for the pre-selection repertoire. TCRdb provides this immuneACCESS table in a form limited to in-frame rearrangements. Some clones are lacking; in checked studies, under half of them reflect an unresolved V gene, and why the rest are absent is not known. That table gives V, J and clone size, and the DNA gave D and trimming. This sample has 200,000 to 250,000 clones in its table, and 9% to 10% of those were observed once. The top ten constitute 0.034% of the sample.

Each donor gave one peripheral blood draw, around 100 mL on average, collected into heparinised tubes. A BD FACSAria II was used to sort naive, central memory, regulatory and stem cell-like memory CD4+ T cells with a panel that included CD45RO, CCR7, CD25, CD127, CD95 and CD27. Every sorted population had a purity above 95%. PBMCs were separated immediately by Lymphoprep density gradient centrifugation and were stained directly, without being cultured. So that batch effects would be minimized, each experiment stained and sorted samples in pairs, pairing one healthy donor with one patient. Broader findings and caveats from the paper: Because small numbers of individuals were included in the HLA sub-analyses, any influence of HLA type on TCRB rearrangement was left unresolved. A moderate but significant shortening of TCRB CDR3 length was observed in type 1 diabetes patients in all four CD4+ subsets. Because cDNA was sequenced instead of genomic DNA, activated cells with high expression could be over-represented, although the groups did not differ in activation or CD3 levels. Naive, central memory and regulatory TCRB repertoires appeared more similar among patients than among healthy donors. At VDJ recombination sites, patients with type 1 diabetes made fewer insertions and deleted more nucleotides, a pattern implying thymic rearrangement abnormalities. Shorter templates might be favored by PCR, yet because patient and control samples were amplified and corrected together, any such skew would affect both groups equally.

This clone was counted many times. Its cognate antigen has yet to be identified. No much larger clonotype is one base removed from it; base qualities were not supplied. The receptor's source is a woman under 30 in good health. Sequenced input: naive CD4+ T cells from blood. Interpreted using the paper, the cell subset or site label stands for: true naive CD4+ T cells. The V gene is TRBV23-1 and the J gene is TRBJ1-2, with 8 bases matching TRBD1. TRBV23-1 is placed among ORFs of uncertain function. CDR3 reads: CASRTGDYGYTF. The bases are TGCGCCAGCAGGACAGGGGACTATGGCTACACCTTC.